This TCR beta chain stems from a study of blood T cell repertoires in COVID-19. Looking at the study overall: COVID-19 samples from acute and convalescent phases originated in the United States, Italy and Spain.

The CDR3 has 18 residues. V was pared by 4 bases and J by 4 bases, with 12 bases of the junction left unmatched. Germline V gene lookup returns CDR1 KGHSH and CDR2 LQKENI. Clones were read by immunoSEQ multiplex PCR, and TCRdb kept only the in-frame ones, dropping some. In the table there are roughly 330,000 clones, roughly 90% of which are singletons. V and J are TRBV18 and TRBJ1-6; 8 nucleotides agree with TRBD1. This sequence was found in a man aged 18 to 30 who had recovered from COVID-19. Sequencing used peripheral blood. CDR3 region: CASSRQGMERFYNSPLHF. The DNA of the CDR3 is TGTGCCAGCTCACGACAGGGGATGGAGAGATTTTATAATTCACCCCTCCACTTT.